The 21 T cell receptor beta chains below come from one sample, sequenced in a study of vaccination and CD4 T cells after COVID-19. Treatment reported: roughly 11-day PBMC culture with coronavirus spike peptide pools or control peptides (ViraFEST assay). The Oncomine TCR Beta short-read assay sequenced DNA from cultured CD4+ T cells. Via MiXCR, TCRdb re-called the PCR reads, giving one row per CDR3 protein. The sample holds about 20,000 distinct CDR3 sequences, approximately 50% seen once. Antigens of these TCRs are unknown. The specimen was CD4+ T cells from blood, cultured in vitro. These TCRs come from a human donor who had recovered from COVID-19.

The chain couples TRBV6-5 to TRBJ1-1; weak D call: TRBD1 (6 bases). Trimming stripped 1 base from V and 1 base from J, with 7 bases between. Germline V lookup: CDR1 MNHEY, CDR2 SVGAGI. The CDR3 is 14 residues long. The CDR3: CASSYWDKNTEAFF. The CDR3 DNA is TGTGCCAGCAGTTACTGGGACAAGAACACTGAAGCTTTCTTT.

This sequence joins TRBV5-4 and TRBJ2-7; 11 positions match TRBD1. Germline CDR1 and CDR2: SGHNT and YYREEE (reference sequence). Trimming at V came to 0 bases and at J to 3 bases, leaving 5 bases not matched to a gene. This CDR3 is 16 amino acids long. DNA of the CDR3: TGTGCCAGCAGCTTGGCCGCGGGACAGGGGGTCTACGAGCAGTACTTC. This codes for CASSLAAGQGVYEQYF.

The genes are TRBV12-3 or TRBV12-4 and TRBJ2-3, with D hard to call. The V end lost 3 bases, the J end lost 5 bases, and 9 bases lay between the germline ends. The CDR3 spans 13 residues. In nucleotides, the CDR3 is TGTGCCAGCAGTTTTGGCCAACAAGATACGCAGTATTTT. Translating it yields CASSFGQQDTQYF.

This sequence joins TRBV6-2 or TRBV6-3 and TRBJ2-5; D call uncertain. The CDR3 spans 14 residues. V was cut by 7 bases and J by 2 bases, with 14 bases left in between. CDR1 is MNHEY and CDR2 is SVGEGT in the germline V gene. The CDR3 is CASKTRRLQETQYF. CDR3 bases: TGTGCCAGCAAAACAAGACGGTTACAAGAGACCCAGTACTTC.

This clonotype has more than one count but fewer than ten. The V gene is TRBV6-1, the J gene TRBJ2-1; the match to TRBD2 covers 14 bases. Germline values: CDR1 MNHNS, CDR2 SASEGT. V lost 5 bases and J lost 1; bases outside the gene matches: 10. The CDR3 loop spans 19 amino acids. CDR3 protein: CASSLKTSGGASSYNEQFF. In DNA, the CDR3 is TGTGCCAGCAGTCTTAAGACTAGCGGGGGGGCGAGTTCCTACAATGAGCAGTTCTTC.

This clonotype was counted a single time. The chain couples TRBV10-3 to TRBJ2-1; D might be TRBD2 (6 bases). CDR1 and CDR2 from the germline V gene are ENHRY and SYGVKD. V lost 2 bases and J lost 6, with 11 bases in between. The CDR3 sequence is 14 residues long. Written as DNA, the CDR3 is TGTGCCATCAGTGAGCCAGGGACTGGCAATGAGCAGTTCTTC. Its translation is CAISEPGTGNEQFF.

CDR3 sequence (DNA): TGTGCCAGCAGGGGACCCCAGGATACGCAGTATTTT. It codes for CASRGPQDTQYF. The chain recombines TRBV2 with TRBJ2-3, with D perhaps assigned TRBD1 or TRBD2 (5 bases each). The CDR3 has 12 amino acids. The germline V and J ends were trimmed by 6 bases and 6 bases, with 10 bases remaining between them. Germline V gives CDR1 SNHLY, CDR2 FYNNEI.

There are a few counts of this clonotype. This chain connects TRBV25-1 to TRBJ2-2; D may match TRBD1 or TRBD2 (5 bases each). Germline V CDR1 and CDR2: MGHDK, SYGVNS. Trimming took 11 bases from V and 7 from J, leaving 17 bases between them. This CDR3 contains 13 residues. The CDR3 protein is CAFRDGEGGELFF. DNA of the CDR3: TGTGCCTTTAGGGACGGCGAAGGCGGGGAGCTGTTTTTT.

The CDR3 region is CASSPRAPEGTEQFF. CDR3 bases: TGTGCCAGCTCACCACGGGCGCCCGAGGGGACTGAGCAGTTCTTC. The chain combines TRBV18 with TRBJ2-1; possibly TRBD1 or TRBD2 for D (5 bases each). The V end lost 1 base, the J end lost 9 bases, and 16 bases lay between the germline ends. This CDR3 region has 15 residues. Germline CDR1 and CDR2: KGHSH and LQKENI.

The genes are TRBV6-2 or TRBV6-3 and TRBJ1-5; D not resolved. The V end was cut by 4 bases, the J end by 2 bases, with 12 bases between. Germline CDR1 reads MNHEY; CDR2 reads SVGEGT. The CDR3 covers 15 residues. CDR3 residues: CASSSANAGNQPQHF. The CDR3 coding sequence is TGTGCCAGCAGTTCGGCGAACGCTGGCAATCAGCCCCAGCATTTT.

This clonotype was picked up one time. Relative to the germline gene, one junction end is altered; a read error may explain this. V usage is TRBV20-1 and J usage is TRBJ1-2; TRBD1 agrees at 9 bases. CDR1 and CDR2 (germline): DFQATT, SNEGSKA (reference sequence). The CDR3 spans 13 residues. The CDR3 here is CSAPLGDRAPRSF. CDR3 DNA: TGCAGTGCACCCCTAGGGGACAGGGCGCCAAGGTCCTTC.

The sample holds a few counts of this clonotype. This rearrangement joins TRBV12-3 or TRBV12-4 to TRBJ1-2; D is perhaps TRBD1 (6 bases). This CDR3 has 16 residues. The V and J ends lost 6 bases and 4 bases respectively, with 21 bases between them. DNA for the CDR3: TGTGCCAGCAGATACGGGGGAACTGACAGGAGCTATGGCTACACCTTC. Its protein is CASRYGGTDRSYGYTF.

V gene TRBV15 combines with J gene TRBJ1-1, with D unclear. Trimming removed 1 base from V and 11 bases from J, with 11 bases in between. The CDR3 runs 12 residues. CDR1 and CDR2 from the germline V gene are LNHNV and YYDKDF (reference sequence). Here the CDR3 DNA reads TGTGCCACCAGCAGAGTAGGTAAGGACGCTTTCTTT. Translated, it gives CATSRVGKDAFF.

The gene calls are TRBV28 and TRBJ1-6; possible D gene TRBD1, 6 bases. The germline gives CDR1 MDHEN, CDR2 SYDVKM. CDR3 size: 15 residues. The V end lost 4 bases, the J end lost 10 bases, and 17 bases lay between the germline ends. The CDR3 reads CASSSEQGRSSPLHF. The CDR3 nucleotides read TGTGCCAGCAGTTCGGAACAGGGTCGTAGCTCACCCCTCCACTTT.

The J gene is TRBJ2-7, the V gene TRBV6-5; maybe TRBD2 (5 bases). V was pared by 0 bases and J by 0 bases, with 12 bases between. The CDR3 sequence is 16 residues long. Looked up from germline, CDR1 is MNHEY and CDR2 is SVGAGI. The CDR3 DNA follows: TGTGCCAGCAGTTACTCCGCGGGTTTAGACTCCTACGAGCAGTACTTC. This translates into CASSYSAGLDSYEQYF.

V is TRBV7-9 and J is TRBJ1-1, with 7 bases that match TRBD1. Looked up from germline, CDR1 is SEHNR and CDR2 is FQNEAQ (reference sequence). The V segment lost 0 bases and the J segment 6 bases; nucleotides outside the gene matches: 4. This CDR3 is 14 amino acids long. Here the CDR3 DNA reads TGTGCCAGCAGCTTAGCTACAGGGGCCGCTGAAGCTTTCTTT. This encodes CASSLATGAAEAFF.

A few counts support this clonotype. The limits of the CDR3 on the DNA are not certain, so only TCRdb's listed CDR3 is given. The chain carries TRBV7-5 and TRBJ2-3; no DNA check was done on the table's D call, TRBD2. TRBV7-5 is recorded as a pseudogene. The CDR3 is made up of 19 amino acids, end residues included. This CDR3 reads CISVPEAIYQGRCTDTQYF.

The rearrangement uses TRBV11-3 and TRBJ2-6; 9 bases align to TRBD1. After removal of 5 bases from V and 3 bases from J, the junction contained 5 bases not matched to a gene. Germline loops: CDR1 SGHNT, CDR2 YENEEA. The CDR3 is made up of 16 amino acids. The CDR3 nucleotides read TGTGCCAGCAGCGGGACAGGGCCCATTGGGGCCAACGTCCTGACTTTC. It translates to CASSGTGPIGANVLTF. The entire variable domain, with the rest obtained from reference TRBV11-3 and TRBJ2-6, is as follows: EAGVVQSPRYKIIEKKQPVAFWCNPISGHNTLYWYLQNLGQGPELLIRYENEEAVDDSQLPKDRFSAERLKGVDSTLKIQPAELGDSAVYLCASSGTGPIGANVLTFGAGSRLTVL.

This clonotype was seen more than once but under ten times. This chain connects TRBV7-3 to TRBJ2-2, with TRBD2 matching over 11 bases. The CDR3 covers 16 residues. With 2 bases clipped from V and 6 bases from J, the junction kept 5 bases outside the gene matches. CDR1 and CDR2 (germline): SGHTA, FQGTGA. The CDR3 spells CASSLFSGGAAGELFF. The CDR3 DNA is TGTGCCAGCAGCTTATTTAGCGGGGGGGCCGCCGGGGAGCTGTTTTTT. Complete variable domain (other parts from reference TRBV7-3 and TRBJ2-2): GAGVSQTPSNKVTEKGKYVELRCDPISGHTALYWYRQSLGQGPEFLIYFQGTGAADDSGLPNDRFFAVRPEGSVSTLKIQRTERGDSAVYLCASSLFSGGAAGELFFGEGSRLTVL.

A remark on this clonotype: At one boundary the junction diverges from the germline segment, which might be a read error. The rearrangement joins TRBV19 to TRBJ1-4; D possibly corresponds to TRBD1 (5 bases). The CDR3 totals 14 residues. Germline V CDR1 and CDR2: LNHDA, SQIVND (reference sequence). CDR3 sequence reads: CASSIGTTNEKLFF. CDR3 nucleotide sequence: TGTGCCAGTAGTATAGGGACAACGAATGAAAAACTGTTTTTT.

This clonotype was seen only a few times. The chain combines TRBV27 with TRBJ2-5; D perhaps matches TRBD1 (6 bases). Trimming left V 5 bases short and J 5 bases short, with 18 bases between. The CDR3 loop spans 15 amino acids. The germline V gene has CDR1 MNHEY and CDR2 SMNVEV (reference sequence). This CDR3 is CASSQRRGWEETQYF. In DNA, the CDR3 is TGTGCCAGCAGTCAGCGCAGGGGCTGGGAGGAGACCCAGTACTTC.